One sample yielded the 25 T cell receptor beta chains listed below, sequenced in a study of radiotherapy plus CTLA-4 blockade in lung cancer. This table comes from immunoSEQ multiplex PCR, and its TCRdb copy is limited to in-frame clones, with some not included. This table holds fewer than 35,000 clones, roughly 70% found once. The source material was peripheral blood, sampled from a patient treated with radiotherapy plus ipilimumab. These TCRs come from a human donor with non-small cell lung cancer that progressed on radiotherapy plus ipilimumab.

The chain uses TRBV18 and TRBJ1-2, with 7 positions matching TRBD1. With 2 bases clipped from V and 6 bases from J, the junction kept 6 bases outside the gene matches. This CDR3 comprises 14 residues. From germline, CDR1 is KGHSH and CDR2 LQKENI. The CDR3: CASSPGRTGDGYTF. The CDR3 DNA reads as TGTGCCAGCTCACCAGGTCGAACAGGGGATGGCTACACCTTC. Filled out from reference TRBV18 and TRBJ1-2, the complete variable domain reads NAGVMQNPRHLVRRRGQEARLRCSPMKGHSHVYWYRQLPEEGLKFMVYLQKENIIDESGMPKERFSAEFPKEGPSILRIQQVVRGDSAAYFCASSPGRTGDGYTFGSGTRLTVV.

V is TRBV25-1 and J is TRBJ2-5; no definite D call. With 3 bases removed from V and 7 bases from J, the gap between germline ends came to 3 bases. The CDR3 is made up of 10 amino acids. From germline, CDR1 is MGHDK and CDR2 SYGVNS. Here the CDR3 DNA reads TGTGCCAGCAGTGACGTGACCCAGTACTTC. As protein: CASSDVTQYF. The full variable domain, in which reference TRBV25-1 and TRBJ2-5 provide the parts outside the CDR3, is EADIYQTPRYLVIGTGKKITLECSQTMGHDKMYWYQQDPGMELHLIHYSYGVNSTEKGDLSSESTVSRIRTEHFPLTLESARPSHTSQYLCASSDVTQYFGPGTRLLVL.

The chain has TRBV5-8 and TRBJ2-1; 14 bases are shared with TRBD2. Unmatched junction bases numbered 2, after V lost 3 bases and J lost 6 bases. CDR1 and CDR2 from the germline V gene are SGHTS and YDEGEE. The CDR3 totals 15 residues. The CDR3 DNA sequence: TGTGCCAGCAGCTGGACTAGCGGGAGGATCAATGAGCAGTTCTTC. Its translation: CASSWTSGRINEQFF.

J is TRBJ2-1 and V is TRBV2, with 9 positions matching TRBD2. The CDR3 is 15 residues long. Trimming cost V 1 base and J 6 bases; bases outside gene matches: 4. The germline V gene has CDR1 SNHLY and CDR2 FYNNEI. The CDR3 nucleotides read TGTGCCAGCAGTGAAGGGGTAGCGGGGGCCAATGAGCAGTTCTTC. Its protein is CASSEGVAGANEQFF.

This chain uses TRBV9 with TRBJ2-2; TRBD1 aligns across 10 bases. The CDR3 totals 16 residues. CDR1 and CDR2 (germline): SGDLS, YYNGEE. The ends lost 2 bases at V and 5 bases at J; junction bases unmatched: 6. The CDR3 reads CASSVGQGEVTGELFF. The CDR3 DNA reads TGTGCCAGCAGCGTCGGACAGGGGGAGGTAACCGGGGAGCTGTTTTTT.

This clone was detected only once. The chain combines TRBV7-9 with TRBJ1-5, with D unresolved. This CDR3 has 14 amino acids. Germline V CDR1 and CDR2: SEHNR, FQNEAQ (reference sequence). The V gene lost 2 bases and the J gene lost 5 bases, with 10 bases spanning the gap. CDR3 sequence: CASSLKSGDQPQHF. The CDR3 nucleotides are TGTGCCAGCAGCTTAAAGAGCGGGGATCAGCCCCAGCATTTT.

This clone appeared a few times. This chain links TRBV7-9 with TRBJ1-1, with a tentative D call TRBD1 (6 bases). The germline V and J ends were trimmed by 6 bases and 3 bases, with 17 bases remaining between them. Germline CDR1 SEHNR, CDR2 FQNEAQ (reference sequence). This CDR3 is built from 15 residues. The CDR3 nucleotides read TGTGCCAGCAGTGGAAGGGGGGGACGGGACACTGAAGCTTTCTTT. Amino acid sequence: CASSGRGGRDTEAFF.

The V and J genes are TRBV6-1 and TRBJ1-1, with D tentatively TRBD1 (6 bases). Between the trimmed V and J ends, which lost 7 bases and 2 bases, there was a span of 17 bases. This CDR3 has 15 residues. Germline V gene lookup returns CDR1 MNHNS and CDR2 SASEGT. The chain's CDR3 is CASTRGAPTNTEAFF. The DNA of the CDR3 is TGTGCCAGCACCCGGGGGGCGCCTACAAACACTGAAGCTTTCTTT.

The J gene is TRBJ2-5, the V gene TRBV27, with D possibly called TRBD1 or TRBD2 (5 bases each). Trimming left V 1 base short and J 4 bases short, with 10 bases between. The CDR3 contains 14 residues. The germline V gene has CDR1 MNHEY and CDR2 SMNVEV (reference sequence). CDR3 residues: CASSLWGIGETQYF. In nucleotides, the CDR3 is TGTGCCAGCAGTTTATGGGGGATAGGAGAGACCCAGTACTTC.

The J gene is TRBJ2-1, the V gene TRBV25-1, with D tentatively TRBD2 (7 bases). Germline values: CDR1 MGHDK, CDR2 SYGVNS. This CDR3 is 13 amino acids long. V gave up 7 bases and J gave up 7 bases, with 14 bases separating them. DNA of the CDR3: TGTGCCAGCACCAAGGGAGGGGGAAATGAGCAGTTCTTC. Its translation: CASTKGGGNEQFF.

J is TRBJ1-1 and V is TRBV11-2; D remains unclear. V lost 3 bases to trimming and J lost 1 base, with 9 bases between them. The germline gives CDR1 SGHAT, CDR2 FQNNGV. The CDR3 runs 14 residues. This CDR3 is CASSFGVRNTEAFF. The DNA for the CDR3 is TGTGCCAGCAGCTTCGGGGTTAGGAACACTGAAGCTTTCTTT.

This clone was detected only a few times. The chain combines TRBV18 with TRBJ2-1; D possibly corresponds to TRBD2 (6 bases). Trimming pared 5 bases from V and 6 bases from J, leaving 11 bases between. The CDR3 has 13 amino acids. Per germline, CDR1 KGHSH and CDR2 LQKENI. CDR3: CASSAGPGNEQFF. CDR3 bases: TGTGCCAGCTCAGCGGGGCCGGGCAATGAGCAGTTCTTC.

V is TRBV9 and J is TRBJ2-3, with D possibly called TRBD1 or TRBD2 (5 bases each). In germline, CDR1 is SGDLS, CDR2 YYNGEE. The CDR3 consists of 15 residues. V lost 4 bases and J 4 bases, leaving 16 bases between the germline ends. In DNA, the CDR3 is TGTGCCAGCAGCCCCACCGGGACCCACGCAGATACGCAGTATTTT. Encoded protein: CASSPTGTHADTQYF.

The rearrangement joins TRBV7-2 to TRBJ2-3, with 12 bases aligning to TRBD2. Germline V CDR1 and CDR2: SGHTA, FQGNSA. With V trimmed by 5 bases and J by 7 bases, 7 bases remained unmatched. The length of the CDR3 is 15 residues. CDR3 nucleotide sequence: TGTGCCAGCAGCCCCGCTAGCGGGGGGGCAAATACGCAGTATTTT. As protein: CASSPASGGANTQYF.

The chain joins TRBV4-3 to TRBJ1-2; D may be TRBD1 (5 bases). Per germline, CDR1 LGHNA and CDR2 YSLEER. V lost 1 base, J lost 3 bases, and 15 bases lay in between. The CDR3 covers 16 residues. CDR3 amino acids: CASSQGLLGQDYGYTF. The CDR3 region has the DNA TGCGCCAGCAGCCAAGGTCTCCTGGGGCAAGACTATGGCTACACCTTC.

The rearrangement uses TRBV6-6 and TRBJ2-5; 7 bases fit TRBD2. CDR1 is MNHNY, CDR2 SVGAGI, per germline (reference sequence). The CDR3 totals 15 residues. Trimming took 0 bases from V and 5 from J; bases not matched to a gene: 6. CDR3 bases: TGTGCCAGCAGTTACTCGGGGGAGGGCCTGGAGACCCAGTACTTC. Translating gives CASSYSGEGLETQYF.

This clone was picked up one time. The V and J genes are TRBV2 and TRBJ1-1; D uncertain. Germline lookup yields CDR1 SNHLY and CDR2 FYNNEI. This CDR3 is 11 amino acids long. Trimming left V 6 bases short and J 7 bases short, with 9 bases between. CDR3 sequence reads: CASSALLEAFF. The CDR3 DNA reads TGTGCCAGCAGCGCCCTACTTGAAGCTTTCTTT.

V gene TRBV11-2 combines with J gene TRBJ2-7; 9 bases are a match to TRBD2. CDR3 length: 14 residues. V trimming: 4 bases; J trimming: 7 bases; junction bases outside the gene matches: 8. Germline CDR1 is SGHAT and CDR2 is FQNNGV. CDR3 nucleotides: TGTGCCAGCAGCTCAGCCCCACTAGCGGGTGAGCAGTACTTC. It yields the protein CASSSAPLAGEQYF.

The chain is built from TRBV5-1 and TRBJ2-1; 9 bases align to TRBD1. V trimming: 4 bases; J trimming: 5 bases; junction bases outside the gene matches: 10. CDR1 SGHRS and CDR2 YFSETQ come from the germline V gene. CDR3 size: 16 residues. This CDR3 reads CASSGGAGTGNNEQFF. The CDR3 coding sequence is TGCGCCAGCAGCGGAGGGGCCGGGACAGGGAACAATGAGCAGTTCTTC.

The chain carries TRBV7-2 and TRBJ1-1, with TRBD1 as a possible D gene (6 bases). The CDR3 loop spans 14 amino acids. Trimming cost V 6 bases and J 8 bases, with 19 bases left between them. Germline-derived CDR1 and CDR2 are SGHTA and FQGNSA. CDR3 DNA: TGTGCCAGCAGTCAGGTCCTCCCTCAGGGGGAAGCTTTCTTT. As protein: CASSQVLPQGEAFF.

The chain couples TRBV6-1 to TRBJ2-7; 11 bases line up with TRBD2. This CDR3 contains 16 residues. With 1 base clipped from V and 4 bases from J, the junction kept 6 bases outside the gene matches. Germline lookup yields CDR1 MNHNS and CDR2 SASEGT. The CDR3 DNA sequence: TGTGCCAGCAGTGAAGGTGTACTAGCGGGAGATTACGAGCAGTACTTC. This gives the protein CASSEGVLAGDYEQYF.

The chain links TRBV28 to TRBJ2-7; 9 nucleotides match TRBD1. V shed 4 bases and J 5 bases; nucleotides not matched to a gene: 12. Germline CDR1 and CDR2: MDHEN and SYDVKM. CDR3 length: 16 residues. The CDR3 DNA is TGTGCCAGCAGTTCTCCAAGGGGACAGGGCCTCCACGAGCAGTACTTC. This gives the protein CASSSPRGQGLHEQYF.

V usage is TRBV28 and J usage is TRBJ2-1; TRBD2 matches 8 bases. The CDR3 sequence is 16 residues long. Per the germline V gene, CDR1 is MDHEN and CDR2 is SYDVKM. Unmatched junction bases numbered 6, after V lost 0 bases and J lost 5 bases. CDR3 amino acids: CASSLWGLGQNNEQFF. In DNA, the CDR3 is TGTGCCAGCAGTTTATGGGGACTAGGCCAAAACAATGAGCAGTTCTTC.

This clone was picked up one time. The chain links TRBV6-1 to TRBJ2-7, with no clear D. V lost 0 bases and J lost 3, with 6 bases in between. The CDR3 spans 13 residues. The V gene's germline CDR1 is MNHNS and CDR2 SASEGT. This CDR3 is CASSEARGYEQYF. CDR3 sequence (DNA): TGTGCCAGCAGTGAAGCGCGAGGCTACGAGCAGTACTTC.

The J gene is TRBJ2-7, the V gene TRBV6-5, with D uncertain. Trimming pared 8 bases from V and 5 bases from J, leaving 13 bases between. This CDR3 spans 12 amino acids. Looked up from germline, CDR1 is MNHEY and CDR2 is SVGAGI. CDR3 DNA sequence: TGTGCCAGCGGTCGGTTCGGAGACGAGCAGTACTTC. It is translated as CASGRFGDEQYF.